This entry lists 3 T cell receptor beta chains sequenced from one sample in a study of cytomegalovirus exposure and HLA in healthy donors. This PCR relied on a set of 60 Vbeta primers and 13 Jbeta primers. The method was immunoSEQ multiplex PCR; TCRdb's version includes in-frame clones alone and lacks a portion of them. The repertoire consists of approximately 300,000 clones, with 80% occurring once and the leading ten covering about 0.3%. The specimen sequenced was PBMCs. The receptors shown here come from a girl aged 2 to 10 in good health and CMV-seronegative.

The chain is built from TRBV7-2 and TRBJ2-5; 15 nucleotides line up with TRBD2. Germline loops: CDR1 SGHTA, CDR2 FQGNSA. J lost 5 bases, V lost 10 bases, and 2 bases had no gene match. CDR3 length equals 13 residues. Here the CDR3 reads CATGLAGGETQYF. CDR3 sequence (DNA): TGTGCCACAGGACTAGCGGGGGGGGAGACCCAGTACTTC.

V gene TRBV9 combines with J gene TRBJ2-3; 8 bases fit TRBD2. This CDR3 region has 14 residues. The J segment lost 2 bases and the V segment lost 4 bases, leaving 3 bases of the junction unmatched. CDR1 and CDR2 (germline): SGDLS, YYNGEE. CDR3 coding DNA: TGTGCCAGCAGCACGGGAGGGCCCACAGATACGCAGTATTTT. As protein: CASSTGGPTDTQYF.

Only one count was recorded for this clone. The chain recombines TRBV7-8 with TRBJ2-1, with a weak D call TRBD2 (7 bases). Germline V gene sequence: CDR1 SGHVS, CDR2 FQNEAQ. The CDR3 spans 17 residues. The V end was cut by 0 bases, the J end by 4 bases, with 16 bases between. CDR3 amino acids: CASSLAISGGYYNEQFF. The CDR3 DNA reads TGTGCCAGCAGCTTAGCGATTTCGGGGGGCTATTACAATGAGCAGTTCTTC.